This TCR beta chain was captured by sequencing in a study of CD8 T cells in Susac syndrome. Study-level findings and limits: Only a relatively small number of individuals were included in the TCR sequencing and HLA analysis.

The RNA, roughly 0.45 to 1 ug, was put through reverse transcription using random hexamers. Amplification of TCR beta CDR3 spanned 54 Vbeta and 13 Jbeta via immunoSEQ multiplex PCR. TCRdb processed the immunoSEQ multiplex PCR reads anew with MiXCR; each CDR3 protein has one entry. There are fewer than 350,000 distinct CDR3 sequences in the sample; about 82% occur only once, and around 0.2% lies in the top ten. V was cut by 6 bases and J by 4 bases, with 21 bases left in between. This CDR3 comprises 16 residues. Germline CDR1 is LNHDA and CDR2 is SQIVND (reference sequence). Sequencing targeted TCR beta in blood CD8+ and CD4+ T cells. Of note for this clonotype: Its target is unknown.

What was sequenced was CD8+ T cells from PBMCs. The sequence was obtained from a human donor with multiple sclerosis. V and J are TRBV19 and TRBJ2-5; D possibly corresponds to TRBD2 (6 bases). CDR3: CASSNPTLEGRETQYF. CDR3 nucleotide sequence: TGTGCCAGTAGCAACCCCACGTTGGAGGGCCGAGAGACCCAGTACTTC.